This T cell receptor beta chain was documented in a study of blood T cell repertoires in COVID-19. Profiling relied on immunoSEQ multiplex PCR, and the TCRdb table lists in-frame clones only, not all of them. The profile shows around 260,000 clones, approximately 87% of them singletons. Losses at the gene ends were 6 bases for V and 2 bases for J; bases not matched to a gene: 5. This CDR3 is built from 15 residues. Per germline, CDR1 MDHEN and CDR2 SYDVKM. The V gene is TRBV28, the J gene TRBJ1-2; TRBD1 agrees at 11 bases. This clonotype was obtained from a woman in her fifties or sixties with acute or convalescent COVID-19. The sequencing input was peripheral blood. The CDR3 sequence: CASRPGTGGNYGYTF. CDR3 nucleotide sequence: TGTGCCAGCAGACCCGGGACAGGGGGAAACTATGGCTACACCTTC.